What follows describes a single TCR beta chain. The treatment here: approximately 18 received Ad26.COV2.S at low or high dose, single or two shots; a few received placebo; per-sample allocation not given. Sampling took place 63 days after the first vaccine or placebo injection. The repertoire was sequenced with immunoSEQ multiplex PCR; TCRdb's copy has only in-frame clones and lacks some. The sample contains around 450,000 clones, 89% of which appear only once. This CDR3 is 14 amino acids long. Germline V CDR1 and CDR2: PRHDT, FYEKMQ (reference sequence). Germline trimming cut 3 bases from V and 2 bases from J; bases unmatched to any gene: 2. The sample is drawn from a study of Ad26.COV2.S vaccination and SARS-CoV-2 variants.

Sequencing used peripheral blood, obtained in a trial of Ad26.COV2.S vaccine versus placebo. V is TRBV13 and J is TRBJ2-7; the match to TRBD1 covers 9 bases. The receptor was derived from a person aged 18-65 years who received the Ad26.COV2.S COVID-19 vaccine or a placebo. The chain's CDR3 is CASSFGTGTYEQYF. The CDR3 nucleotides read TGTGCCAGCAGCTTCGGGACAGGGACCTACGAGCAGTACTTC.